The clone carrying this T cell receptor beta chain has at least ten counts. Antigen: not known. The data are from a study of regulatory T cells in long-lasting Graves disease. General study points: Patients with persistent Graves' had lower TCR diversity than newly diagnosed patients.

Combining iRepertoire HTBI primers with Arm-PCR of CDR3 regions, the authors built TCR beta libraries. TCRdb re-derived calls from the multiplex PCR reads in MiXCR, one entry per CDR3 protein. There are almost 450,000 distinct CDR3 sequences in the sample; 16% occur only once, and over 8.5% lies in the top ten. Time point defined: newly diagnosed GD, antithyroid drugs for less than 3 months. From PBMCs, RNA was extracted and then used to make the TCR library. The CDR3 extends over 16 amino acids. The V gene's germline CDR1 is SNHLY and CDR2 FYNNEI. The V end was cut by 2 bases, the J end by 0 bases, with 11 bases between. These data are also associated with another study on T cells in Graves' hyperthyroidism and ophthalmopathy. As that study records: Reasons for excluding patients were uncontrolled infection, other autoimmune disease, pregnancy or lactation. The primer set for the first-round RT-PCR of the TCR CDR3 was HTBI.

This clonotype was obtained from a woman under 40 with Graves disease. Source: peripheral blood mononuclear cells (PBMCs), taken at new diagnosis, from a patient treated with antithyroid drugs. V gene TRBV2 combines with J gene TRBJ1-5, with unresolved D. The DNA of the CDR3 is TGTGCCAGCAGTGAACGAAACTTCCCTAGCAATCAGCCCCAGCATTTT. It is translated as CASSERNFPSNQPQHF. The full variable domain, its missing parts supplied by reference TRBV2 and TRBJ1-5, is EPEVTQTPSHQVTQMGQEVILRCVPISNHLYFYWYRQILGQKVEFLVSFYNNEISEKSEIFDDQFSVERPDGSNFTLKIRSTKLEDSAMYFCASSERNFPSNQPQHFGDGTRLSIL.